The 16 T cell receptor beta chains presented below share a single source sample, sequenced in a study of shared clonotypes between healthy human individuals. Naive CD8 isolation took CD45RO-negative cells positively selected for CCR7 and excluded terminally differentiated effector memory CD45RA+ cells. The method was immunoSEQ multiplex PCR; TCRdb's version includes in-frame clones alone and lacks a portion of them. The repertoire holds about 2.1 million clones, with around 93% as singletons. The specimen was naive CD8+ T cells from PBMCs. These receptors were collected from a man aged 18 to 35 in good health. Some clones in this sample may be carry-over from other donors' samples.

The V gene is TRBV5-4, the J gene TRBJ1-1; no clear D. This CDR3 comprises 12 residues. In germline, CDR1 is SGHNT, CDR2 YYREEE (reference sequence). V dropped 2 bases and J dropped 6 bases, with 8 bases sitting between them. This CDR3 reads CASSFGWAEAFF. In DNA, the CDR3 is TGTGCCAGCAGCTTTGGATGGGCTGAAGCTTTCTTT.

The V call is TRBV28, the J call TRBJ1-2, with 8 positions matching TRBD1. The germline V gene has CDR1 MDHEN and CDR2 SYDVKM. V shed 6 bases, J shed 3 bases, and the junction held 21 bases outside the gene matches. The CDR3 consists of 19 residues. The CDR3 spells CASRTPTLRGRMGDYGYTF. The CDR3 nucleotides are TGTGCCAGCAGGACCCCGACCCTCAGGGGGCGAATGGGGGACTATGGCTACACCTTC.

This sequence joins TRBV4-1 and TRBJ2-5; tentative D call: TRBD2 (6 bases). Germline CDR1 is MGHRA and CDR2 is YSYEKL. This CDR3 comprises 15 residues. V lost 1 base, J lost 0 bases, and 9 bases lay in between. The CDR3 DNA follows: TGCGCCAGCAGCCAAGTTTCGGGGGACCAAGAGACCCAGTACTTC. Protein: CASSQVSGDQETQYF.

The chain combines TRBV6-1 with TRBJ1-5; D is unresolved. In germline, CDR1 is MNHNS, CDR2 SASEGT. V was pared by 2 bases and J by 0 bases, with 11 bases between. CDR3 length: 16 amino acids. CDR3 region: CASSERSGRSNQPQHF. CDR3 in DNA: TGTGCCAGCAGTGAACGTAGCGGGCGTAGCAATCAGCCCCAGCATTTT.

The V gene is TRBV7-6, the J gene TRBJ2-1, with 8 bases matching TRBD1. This CDR3 has 15 amino acids. V was pared by 5 bases and J by 3 bases, with 6 bases of the junction left unmatched. Germline V gene lookup returns CDR1 SGHVS and CDR2 FNYEAQ. DNA for the CDR3: TGTGCCAGCAGCGTCGACAGGGGAGACTACAATGAGCAGTTCTTC. Translated, it gives CASSVDRGDYNEQFF.

This clone showed up just a few times. The V gene is TRBV19, the J gene TRBJ2-2; the D is unclear. The germline CDR1 and CDR2 sequences are LNHDA and SQIVND (reference sequence). This CDR3 contains 10 residues. Trimming removed 7 bases from V and 7 bases from J, with 4 bases in between. The CDR3 loop reads CASKGGELFF. The DNA for the CDR3 is TGTGCCAGTAAGGGCGGGGAGCTGTTTTTT.

V usage is TRBV28 and J usage is TRBJ1-5, with 9 bases identical to TRBD1. The junction had 13 bases not matched to a gene; V was cut back by 10 bases and J by 6 bases. This CDR3 contains 15 residues. Per germline, CDR1 MDHEN and CDR2 SYDVKM. The chain's CDR3 is CATIPRDRVSQPQHF. CDR3 DNA sequence: TGTGCCACCATACCCCGGGACAGGGTCTCTCAGCCCCAGCATTTT.

The chain uses TRBV5-1 and TRBJ2-7; 7 nucleotides agree with TRBD1. V lost 1 base and J lost 0; bases outside the gene matches: 4. This CDR3 has 15 residues. Looked up from germline, CDR1 is SGHRS and CDR2 is YFSETQ. CDR3 amino acids: CASSLWQGDSYEQYF. As DNA, the CDR3 is TGCGCCAGCAGCTTGTGGCAGGGGGACTCCTACGAGCAGTACTTC.

The V gene is TRBV7-9, the J gene TRBJ2-3; D remains unclear. Germline V gives CDR1 SEHNR, CDR2 FQNEAQ (reference sequence). The CDR3 loop spans 15 amino acids. V lost 5 bases and J 4 bases, leaving 16 bases between the germline ends. CDR3 sequence: CASSLTGSLSDTQYF. The CDR3 DNA follows: TGTGCCAGCAGCCTAACCGGGTCCCTCTCAGATACGCAGTATTTT. Full variable domain (missing parts from reference TRBV7-9 and TRBJ2-3): DTGVSQNPRHKITKRGQNVTFRCDPISEHNRLYWYRQTLGQGPEFLTYFQNEAQLEKSRLLSDRFSAERPKGSFSTLEIQRTEQGDSAMYLCASSLTGSLSDTQYFGPGTRLTVL.

The rearrangement links TRBV11-1 to TRBJ2-1; D not certain. CDR1 and CDR2 from the germline V gene are SGHAT and FQDESV (reference sequence). The CDR3 spans 16 residues. The V end was cut by 5 bases, the J end by 7 bases, with 21 bases between. The CDR3 nucleotides are TGTGCCAGCAGCCCGATTCCCCGGGCTTTCAGGAATGAGCAGTTCTTC. Encoded protein: CASSPIPRAFRNEQFF.

V is TRBV27 and J is TRBJ2-7, with D perhaps TRBD1 (6 bases). V shed 6 bases and J shed 0 bases, with 15 bases lying between them. CDR1 is MNHEY and CDR2 is SMNVEV in the germline V gene (reference sequence). The CDR3 covers 15 residues. CDR3 nucleotides: TGTGCCAGCAGGGAGTCAACAGGGAACTCCTACGAGCAGTACTTC. Its protein product is CASRESTGNSYEQYF.

The chain uses TRBV27 and TRBJ2-1; D possibly corresponds to TRBD2 (5 bases). The CDR3 spans 14 residues. Trimming pared 1 base from V and 5 bases from J, leaving 9 bases between. Germline CDR1 reads MNHEY; CDR2 reads SMNVEV (reference sequence). The CDR3 nucleotides are TGTGCCAGCAGTTTATGGCGGGTAAACAATGAGCAGTTCTTC. It codes for CASSLWRVNNEQFF.

J is TRBJ1-2 and V is TRBV6-5, with 7 bases fitting TRBD1. Germline trimming cut 2 bases from V and 7 bases from J; bases unmatched to any gene: 7. The CDR3 runs to 14 residues. Per germline, CDR1 MNHEY and CDR2 SVGAGI. CDR3 protein: CASSYQTGISGYTF. DNA for the CDR3: TGTGCCAGCAGTTACCAGACAGGGATCAGTGGCTACACCTTC.

The rearrangement links TRBV27 to TRBJ2-7, with TRBD2 matching 7 bases. The trim removed 5 bases at V and 2 bases at J, leaving 6 bases unmatched. CDR1 and CDR2 (germline): MNHEY, SMNVEV (reference sequence). This CDR3 is built from 14 residues. The CDR3 DNA reads TGTGCCAGCAGTCCCGCCGGGGGGACCTACGAGCAGTACTTC. This translates into CASSPAGGTYEQYF.

This chain uses TRBV10-3 with TRBJ2-7; 10 nucleotides match TRBD2. The CDR3 length is 17 residues. Germline values: CDR1 ENHRY, CDR2 SYGVKD. V was clipped by 8 bases and J by 2 bases; unmatched bases: 15. The CDR3 region is CAIAPSRSGRVPYEQYF. In nucleotides, the CDR3 is TGTGCCATCGCCCCTTCCCGCAGCGGGAGGGTGCCCTACGAGCAGTACTTC.

The chain couples TRBV27 to TRBJ1-2; D unclear. Trimming stripped 0 bases from V and 8 bases from J, with 10 bases between. The CDR3 covers 13 residues. Per germline, CDR1 MNHEY and CDR2 SMNVEV (reference sequence). The CDR3 sequence is CASSLSPGWGYTF. CDR3 nucleotide sequence: TGTGCCAGCAGTTTATCGCCGGGGTGGGGCTACACCTTC.